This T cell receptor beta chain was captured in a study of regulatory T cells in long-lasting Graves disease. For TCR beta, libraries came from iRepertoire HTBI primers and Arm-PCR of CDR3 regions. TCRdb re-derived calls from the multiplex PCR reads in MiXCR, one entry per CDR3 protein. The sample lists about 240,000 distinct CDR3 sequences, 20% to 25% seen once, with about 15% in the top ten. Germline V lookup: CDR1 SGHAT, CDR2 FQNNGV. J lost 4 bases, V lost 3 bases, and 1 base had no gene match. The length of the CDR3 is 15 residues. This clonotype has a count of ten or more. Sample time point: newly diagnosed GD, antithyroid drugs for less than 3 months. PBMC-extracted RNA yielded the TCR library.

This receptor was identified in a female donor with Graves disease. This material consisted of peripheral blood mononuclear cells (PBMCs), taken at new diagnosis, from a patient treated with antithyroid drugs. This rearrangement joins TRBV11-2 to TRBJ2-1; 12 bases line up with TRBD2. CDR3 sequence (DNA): TGTGCCAGCAGCTTCGGACTAGCGGGGTACAATGAGCAGTTCTTC. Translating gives CASSFGLAGYNEQFF.